This TCR beta chain was profiled in a study of shared clonotypes between healthy human individuals. Study findings and constraints: Sequencing depth was expected to influence donor clonotype sharing.

The CDR3 loop spans 16 amino acids. In germline, CDR1 is KGHSH, CDR2 LQKENI. V gave up 3 bases and J gave up 0 bases, with 14 bases separating them. Comments on this clone: Its target is not known.

Every subset had its genomic DNA shared out evenly among several immunoSEQ plates. Libraries were prepared by immunoSEQ multiplex PCR; TCRdb keeps only in-frame clonotypes and omits some of them. The table includes 1,400,000 or so clones, just under 99% detected once. Sequenced: naive CD4+ T cells sorted from blood. Documented subset: CD45RA+ positively selected. J is TRBJ1-2 and V is TRBV18; a possible D gene is TRBD1 (5 bases). The TCR was taken from a man between 25 and 39 years old in good health. The CDR3 sequence: CASSPSGGTANYGYTF. CDR3 DNA sequence: TGTGCCAGCTCACCCTCTGGGGGAACGGCTAACTATGGCTACACCTTC.